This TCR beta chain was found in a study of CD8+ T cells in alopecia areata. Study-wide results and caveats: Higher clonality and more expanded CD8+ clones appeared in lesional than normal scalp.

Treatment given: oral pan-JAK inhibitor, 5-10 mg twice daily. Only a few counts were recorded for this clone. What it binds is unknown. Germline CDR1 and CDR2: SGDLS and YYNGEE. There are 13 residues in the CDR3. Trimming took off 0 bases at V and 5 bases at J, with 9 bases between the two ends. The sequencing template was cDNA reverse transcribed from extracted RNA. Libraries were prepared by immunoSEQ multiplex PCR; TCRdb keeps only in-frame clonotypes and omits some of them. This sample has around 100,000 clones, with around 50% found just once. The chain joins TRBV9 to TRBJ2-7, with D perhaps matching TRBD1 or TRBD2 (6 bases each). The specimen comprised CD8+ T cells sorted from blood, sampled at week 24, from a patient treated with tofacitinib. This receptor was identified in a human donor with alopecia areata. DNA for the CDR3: TGTGCCAGCAGCGTAGAGGGGGGAGACGAGCAGTACTTC. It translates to CASSVEGGDEQYF.